These 27 T cell receptor beta chains were all obtained from the same sample, sequenced in a study of regulatory T cells in long-lasting Graves disease. Time point noted: newly diagnosed GD, antithyroid drugs for less than 3 months. The authors made the TCR library using RNA they extracted from PBMCs. Arm-PCR with iRepertoire HTBI primers amplified the CDR3 regions for these TCR beta libraries. TCRdb recomputed calls from the multiplex PCR reads with MiXCR, one row per CDR3 protein. The sample lists 560,000 or so distinct CDR3 sequences, about 15% occurring once. The sample was also reused in another study, on T cells in Graves' hyperthyroidism and ophthalmopathy.

The source material was peripheral blood mononuclear cells (PBMCs), sampled at new diagnosis, from a patient treated with antithyroid drugs. These receptors originate from a man between 18 and 35 years old with Graves disease.

With respect to this clonotype: A read error may explain this, as a much larger clone is one base away. The rearrangement joins TRBV20-1 to TRBJ2-1; the D is unclear. The CDR3 spans 15 residues. V dropped 6 bases and J dropped 0 bases, with 15 bases sitting between them. Germline CDR1 and CDR2: DFQATT and SNEGSKA (reference sequence). The CDR3 loop is CSAPNLPSSYNEQFF. CDR3 sequence (DNA): TGCAGTGCGCCAAACTTACCCAGCTCCTACAATGAGCAGTTCTTC.

The sample holds many counts of this clonotype. One end of the junction is discordant with germline, which a read error may explain. V gene TRBV3-1 combines with J gene TRBJ2-1; the match to TRBD2 covers 7 bases. This CDR3 contains 16 residues. Germline assignment: CDR1 LGHDT and CDR2 YNNKEL (reference sequence). The chain's CDR3 is CASSHSTSISHNEQFF. The CDR3 DNA follows: TGTGCCAGCAGCCATTCGACTAGCATCTCCCACAATGAGCAGTTCTTC.

This clonotype was observed a handful of times. V usage is TRBV30 and J usage is TRBJ2-7, with no clear D. V lost 2 bases and J lost 2, with 7 bases in between. The CDR3 is made up of 12 amino acids. Germline V CDR1 and CDR2: GTSNPN, SVGIG (reference sequence). CDR3 bases: TGTGCCTGGAGTCCAGTGACCTACGAGCAGTACTTC. It yields the protein CAWSPVTYEQYF.

At least ten counts were recorded for this clonotype. The gene calls are TRBV7-4 and TRBJ2-7; TRBD2 agrees at 9 bases. V was pared by 9 bases and J by 4 bases, with 13 bases of the junction left unmatched. CDR3 length: 15 residues. Germline V gene sequence: CDR1 SGHVT, CDR2 SQSDAQ. CDR3 sequence: CARGAGTSCVYEQYF. The CDR3 DNA sequence: TGTGCCAGGGGAGCCGGGACTAGCTGTGTGTACGAGCAGTACTTC. The full variable domain, its missing parts supplied by reference TRBV7-4 and TRBJ2-7, is GAGVSQSPRYKVAKRGRDVALRCDSISGHVTLYWYRQTLGQGSEVLTYSQSDAQRDKSGRPSGRFSAERPERSVSTLKIQRTEQGDSAVYLCARGAGTSCVYEQYFGPGTRLTVT.

This clonotype was counted at least ten times. V is TRBV10-3 and J is TRBJ1-2; no reliable D call. The V end was cut by 6 bases, the J end by 8 bases, with 22 bases between. CDR1 and CDR2 from the germline V gene are ENHRY and SYGVKD. CDR3 length equals 15 residues. CDR3 protein: CAISLDEQLVSGYTF. CDR3 bases: TGTGCCATCAGCCTGGACGAACAGCTCGTGAGCGGCTACACCTTC.

This clonotype occurred once. The chain recombines TRBV9 with TRBJ2-3, with TRBD2 matching 11 bases. V dropped 4 bases and J dropped 1; count of bases not matched to a gene: 5. Per the germline V gene, CDR1 is SGDLS and CDR2 is YYNGEE. This CDR3 is built from 16 residues. In DNA form, the CDR3 reads TGTGCCAGCAGCTTCGGACTAGCGGGCGGCACAGATACGCAGTATTTT. As protein: CASSFGLAGGTDTQYF.

The table lists this clonotype with a few counts. The rearrangement uses TRBV27 and TRBJ2-1; 7 bases fit TRBD2. V lost 5 bases, J lost 5 bases, and 9 bases stayed unmatched. Germline V lookup: CDR1 MNHEY, CDR2 SMNVEV (reference sequence). The CDR3 contains 15 residues. CDR3 amino acids: CASSPLGAGDNEQFF. In DNA, the CDR3 is TGTGCCAGCAGTCCCTTAGGGGCGGGAGACAATGAGCAGTTCTTC.

At least ten counts were recorded for this clonotype. The chain uses TRBV12-3 or TRBV12-4 and TRBJ1-2, with a possible D match to TRBD1 (6 bases). CDR3 size: 16 residues. Trimming removed 0 bases at V and 6 bases at J, with 17 bases between. The chain's CDR3 is CASSLALRGLENGYTF. In DNA, the CDR3 is TGTGCCAGCAGTTTAGCGCTTAGGGGGTTGGAGAATGGCTACACCTTC.

The table lists this clonotype with a count of one. This chain connects TRBV20-1 to TRBJ1-1; D unresolved. Trimming removed 0 bases from V and 6 bases from J, with 5 bases in between. Per the germline V gene, CDR1 is DFQATT and CDR2 is SNEGSKA (reference sequence). There are 11 residues in the CDR3. The chain's CDR3 is CSAREAPEAFF. The CDR3 region has the DNA TGCAGTGCTAGAGAAGCCCCTGAAGCTTTCTTT.

This clonotype was seen just once. The chain has TRBV6-1 and TRBJ2-3, with 12 bases matching TRBD2. CDR3 length: 14 amino acids. Germline lookup yields CDR1 MNHNS and CDR2 SASEGT. Trimming removed 4 bases from V and 5 bases from J; junction bases left unmatched: 1. The CDR3 nucleotides are TGTGCCAGCAGTGGGGGACTAGCGGGAGATACGCAGTATTTT. Its protein is CASSGGLAGDTQYF.

In its sample, this clonotype was seen a few times. The chain uses TRBV4-1 and TRBJ2-2; D unresolved. The length of the CDR3 is 15 residues. The germline CDR1 and CDR2 sequences are MGHRA and YSYEKL. Trimming pared 1 base from V and 1 base from J, leaving 7 bases between. CDR3 loop: CASSQGARNTGELFF. The CDR3 nucleotides read TGCGCCAGCAGCCAAGGAGCCAGGAACACCGGGGAGCTGTTTTTT.

In its sample, this clonotype was seen a few times. A junction end diverges from the germline sequence, so it may reflect a read error. The chain has TRBV7-7 and TRBJ2-5, with 7 positions matching TRBD2. Germline loops: CDR1 SSHAT, CDR2 FNYEAQ (reference sequence). This CDR3 comprises 15 residues. The CDR3 spells CASSLLAGDGETQYF. The DNA of the CDR3 is TGTGCTAGCAGCTTATTGGCGGGAGATGGCGAGACCCAGTACTTC.

The rearrangement links TRBV9 to TRBJ2-1; TRBD2 matches at 14 bases. This CDR3 contains 13 residues. J gave up 15 bases and V 3 bases, and 5 bases lay outside the gene matches. CDR1 is SGDLS, CDR2 YYNGEE, per germline. CDR3 sequence: CASSGGTSGSPFF. CDR3 sequence (DNA): TGTGCCAGCAGCGGAGGGACTAGCGGGAGTCCGTTCTTC.

This clonotype has more than one count but fewer than ten. J is TRBJ2-7 and V is TRBV7-6; 11 bases line up with TRBD2. The CDR3 length is 17 residues. V trimming: 2 bases; J trimming: 5 bases; junction bases outside the gene matches: 11. Germline lookup yields CDR1 SGHVS and CDR2 FNYEAQ. CDR3 amino acids: CASSLRTSGSPRHEQYF. In nucleotides, the CDR3 is TGTGCCAGCAGCTTACGAACTAGCGGGAGCCCGCGGCACGAGCAGTACTTC.

This clonotype was recorded at least ten times. The rearrangement uses TRBV7-8 and TRBJ1-1, with 8 bases matching TRBD1. Germline V gene data show CDR1 as SGHVS and CDR2 as FQNEAQ. V trimming: 5 bases; J trimming: 5 bases; junction bases outside the gene matches: 13. CDR3 length equals 16 residues. CDR3 in amino acids: CASSAYAAGGMTEAFF. The CDR3 coding sequence is TGTGCCAGCAGCGCTTATGCGGCAGGGGGCATGACTGAAGCTTTCTTT.

The V gene is TRBV27, the J gene TRBJ1-4; a possible D gene is TRBD1 (5 bases). Deletions cut 6 bases from V and 7 bases from J, with 12 bases between. From germline, CDR1 is MNHEY and CDR2 SMNVEV (reference sequence). The CDR3 is made up of 13 amino acids. The CDR3 is CASRSGSIEKLFF. CDR3 nucleotides: TGTGCCAGCAGATCAGGGTCGATTGAAAAACTGTTTTTT.

This clonotype showed up just a few times. The rearrangement uses TRBV18 and TRBJ2-2; 7 bases are shared with TRBD1. The CDR3 totals 17 residues. J gave up 2 bases and V 2 bases, and 8 bases lay outside the gene matches. The germline gives CDR1 KGHSH, CDR2 LQKENI. CDR3 residues: CASSPIGQVRNTGELFF. In DNA form, the CDR3 reads TGTGCCAGCTCACCAATCGGACAGGTGCGAAACACCGGGGAGCTGTTTTTT.

This clonotype was seen repeatedly, ten times or more. The chain couples TRBV30 to TRBJ1-1; D remains ambiguous. CDR1 and CDR2 from the germline V gene are GTSNPN and SVGIG (reference sequence). Between the trimmed V and J ends, which lost 5 bases and 2 bases, there was a span of 12 bases. CDR3 length: 13 amino acids. The CDR3 loop is CAWEPQFNTEAFF. Here the CDR3 DNA reads TGTGCCTGGGAGCCCCAGTTCAACACTGAAGCTTTCTTT. Filled out from reference TRBV30 and TRBJ1-1, the complete variable domain reads SQTIHQWPATLVQPVGSPLSLECTVEGTSNPNLYWYRQAAGRGLQLLFYSVGIGQISSEVPQNLSASRPQDRQFILSSKKLLLSDSGFYLCAWEPQFNTEAFFGQGTRLTVV.

This clonotype was seen only a few times. The chain employs TRBV4-1 and TRBJ2-1, with D possibly called TRBD1 or TRBD2 (5 bases each). Trimming stripped 0 bases from V and 7 bases from J, with 13 bases between. There are 15 residues in the CDR3. CDR1 is MGHRA, CDR2 YSYEKL, per germline. CDR3 residues: CASSQEGTVGNEQFF. CDR3 sequence (DNA): TGCGCCAGCAGCCAAGAAGGGACGGTGGGGAATGAGCAGTTCTTC.

This clonotype was counted between two and nine times. The V gene is TRBV2, the J gene TRBJ1-6; D gene uncertain. Germline V lookup: CDR1 SNHLY, CDR2 FYNNEI. The CDR3 covers 15 residues. The V end was cut by 6 bases, the J end by 0 bases, with 9 bases between. CDR3 sequence: CASRRESSYNSPLHF. Here the CDR3 DNA reads TGTGCCAGCAGAAGGGAGAGCTCCTATAATTCACCCCTCCACTTT.

This clonotype was observed many times. This chain links TRBV5-1 with TRBJ2-7; D possibly corresponds to TRBD1 (5 bases). The CDR3 sequence is 13 residues long. V was pared by 0 bases and J by 7 bases, with 11 bases between. Germline CDR1 SGHRS, CDR2 YFSETQ. CDR3 in DNA: TGCGCCAGCAGCTTGGAGGCAGGGCCAGAGCAGTACTTC. Translated: CASSLEAGPEQYF.

This clonotype was seen repeatedly, ten times or more. The rearrangement joins TRBV3-1 to TRBJ1-1, with D hard to call. Germline lookup yields CDR1 LGHDT and CDR2 YNNKEL (reference sequence). This CDR3 region has 14 residues. V lost 1 base and J lost 2, with 8 bases in between. This CDR3 reads CASSQVGSNTEAFF. CDR3 in DNA: TGTGCCAGCAGCCAAGTTGGGTCCAACACTGAAGCTTTCTTT.

This clonotype was seen ten or more times. The chain joins TRBV7-2 to TRBJ2-3; D is ambiguous. Trimming left V 5 bases short and J 2 bases short, with 5 bases between. The germline V gene has CDR1 SGHTA and CDR2 FQGNSA. The CDR3 runs to 12 residues. CDR3 protein: CASSIATDTQYF. In DNA, the CDR3 is TGTGCCAGCAGCATCGCCACAGATACGCAGTATTTT.

As concerns this clonotype: This sequence may be a read error, since a much larger clone differs from it by one base. The chain combines TRBV7-2 with TRBJ2-7; 8 positions match TRBD2. The J segment lost 8 bases and the V segment lost 5 bases, leaving 14 bases of the junction unmatched. This CDR3 is 15 amino acids long. The germline V gene has CDR1 SGHTA and CDR2 FQGNSA. CDR3 bases: TGTGCCAGCAGCCCGACTAGCGTACAATGGGCGAAGCAGTACTTC. It specifies CASSPTSVQWAKQYF.

This clonotype was recorded a few times. A much larger clone sits a single nucleotide away, making a read error possible. V usage is TRBV12-3 or TRBV12-4 and J usage is TRBJ2-7; D may be TRBD1 or TRBD2 (5 bases each). The CDR3 totals 16 residues. The CDR3 DNA reads as TGTGCCAGAAGTTCCCAAACTCGGGACGAGGACTACGAGCAGTACTTC. It specifies CARSSQTRDEDYEQYF.

Ten or more counts support this clonotype. V gene TRBV7-9 combines with J gene TRBJ2-7; 8 bases match TRBD2. With 5 bases clipped from V and 4 bases from J, the junction kept 1 base outside the gene matches. The CDR3 loop spans 12 amino acids. Germline CDR1 and CDR2: SEHNR and FQNEAQ (reference sequence). The CDR3 is CASSREGYEQYF. The CDR3 coding sequence is TGTGCCAGCAGCCGGGAGGGGTACGAGCAGTACTTC.

This clonotype was observed a handful of times. The rearrangement uses TRBV19 and TRBJ1-1; TRBD1 might be the D (6 bases). V was trimmed by 3 bases and J by 1 base, leaving 12 bases between them. This CDR3 has 15 residues. CDR1 and CDR2 (germline): LNHDA, SQIVND (reference sequence). CDR3 in amino acids: CASSIGTGTNTEAFF. CDR3 bases: TGTGCCAGTAGTATCGGTACAGGGACGAACACTGAAGCTTTCTTT.